This T cell receptor beta chain was sequenced for a study of CD8 T cells in ankylosing spondylitis (dated by TCRdb to about 2017). About the full investigation: The study set out to find disease-linked TCR variants by profiling T cell receptor beta repertoires in ankylosing spondylitis patients and healthy donors. In total, the full study cohort was made up of over a hundred healthy donors and roughly 27 ankylosing spondylitis patients. Peripheral blood samples were taken, and synovial fluid was additionally collected from ankylosing spondylitis patients. The paper as a whole reports these results and caveats: Some of the motif variants had been reported before in the synovial fluid and blood of reactive arthritis patients, a finding that suggests common disease-initiation mechanisms. A TCR beta motif made up of under ten highly homologous amino acid variants appeared to be characteristic of blood from ankylosing spondylitis patients. Significant enrichment of the disease-linked clones was reported in matched synovial fluid samples from ankylosing spondylitis patients. The disease-linked clones showed a CD8+ phenotype and occurred at relatively low frequencies in peripheral blood.

Sequencing instrument: Illumina HiSeq 2500. TCR beta libraries were prepared by quantitative 5'-RACE with molecular barcodes. The paper's data handling went like this. To identify disease-linked TCR variants, a new computational method was used, one built on a probabilistic model of VDJ rearrangement. TCRdb reprocessed the public reads (quality trimming at Q25 with fastp, clone calling with MiXCR) and kept in-frame beta chains. Here each entry gathers all rows of one CDR3 protein and keeps the most common genes and DNA. The V and J calls reflect TCRdb's pipeline rather than the authors' work. This sample holds fewer than 250,000 distinct CDR3 sequences; about a sixth were observed only once. 40% to 50% of the sample rests with the top ten. From cysteine to phenylalanine, the CDR3 is 14 amino acids long. Of the read, only the CDR3 DNA is kept; its 42 bases are in frame from base 1. V lost 3 bases and J lost 5 bases; the stretch between them is 11 bases long. The germline V gene gives CDR1 as MRHNA and CDR2 as SNTAGT.

As for this clonotype: Its antigen has not been determined. No base qualities exist here, and no much larger clone lies one base off it.

The origin of this receptor is a male donor with ankylosing spondylitis. The sequencing input was blood, either unsorted or a sorted T cell fraction (not recorded which). The sequence links TRBV6-4 to TRBJ2-1; D gene: possibly TRBD2, on 6 matching bases. The CDR3 region reads CASSEWGDDNEQFF. The DNA sequence reads TGTGCCAGCAGTGAGTGGGGGGACGACAATGAGCAGTTCTTC.